This is a list of T cell receptor beta chains from one sample in a study of Ad26.COV2.S vaccination and SARS-CoV-2 variants. Libraries were prepared by immunoSEQ multiplex PCR; TCRdb keeps only in-frame clonotypes and omits some of them. The sample includes some 240,000 clones, roughly 87% of them seen just once. The specimen was peripheral blood, collected in a trial of Ad26.COV2.S vaccine versus placebo. The receptors stem from a person aged 18 to 65 who received the Ad26.COV2.S COVID-19 vaccine or a placebo. The CDR3 runs from the conserved cysteine through the conserved F or W. A D gene is named only where the DNA matches it firmly. Where a row states a size, it is once, few, many or the class of an expanded clone; other rows omit it.

few	TRBV21-1	NA	TRBJ2-5	TGTGCTAGCAGCAAACGTGGGACTTTACAAGAGACCCAGTACTTC	CASSKRGTLQETQYF
NA	TRBV18	NA	TRBJ1-4	TGTGCCAGCTCACCGTTTAATGAAAAACTGTTTTTT	CASSPFNEKLFF
NA	TRBV11-2	NA	TRBJ2-6	TGTGCCAGCAGCTCGGGACTTTCCGGGGCCAACGTCCTGACTTTC	CASSSGLSGANVLTF
NA	TRBV7-8	NA	TRBJ1-5	TGTGCCAGCAGCTTAGGGGTGGTTACGGTCAATCAGCCCCAGCATTTT	CASSLGVVTVNQPQHF
NA	TRBV5-4	TRBD1	TRBJ1-4	TGTGCCAGCAGCACGTCCGGGACAGGGAATGAAAAACTGTTTTTT	CASSTSGTGNEKLFF
NA	TRBV7-2	NA	TRBJ2-1	TGTGCCAGCAGCTTAGGGCTGAGCTCCTACAATGAGCAGTTCTTC	CASSLGLSSYNEQFF
NA	TRBV5-1	NA	TRBJ2-7	TGCGCCAGCAGCTCCGGACAGCCGAATGGTCTCTACGAGCAGTACTTC	CASSSGQPNGLYEQYF
NA	TRBV5-6	NA	TRBJ1-6	TGTGCCAGCAGCTTGGGTAAAGAGATTTCTCTCCTCTATAATTCACCCCTCCACTTT	CASSLGKEISLLYNSPLHF
NA	TRBV7-2	NA	TRBJ2-2	TGTGCCAGCAGCAGGGGAGCAAGGGGGGACACCGGGGAGCTGTTTTTT	CASSRGARGDTGELFF
NA	TRBV7-2	TRBD1	TRBJ1-2	TGTGCCAGCAGCCGTGACAGGGATCCTAACTATGGCTACACCTTC	CASSRDRDPNYGYTF
NA	TRBV4-1	NA	TRBJ1-1	TGCGCCAGCAGCCAGCAGGGAGCTGAAGCTTTCTTT	CASSQQGAEAFF
NA	TRBV15	NA	TRBJ2-2	TGTGCCACCAGCAGCTCGGCGAACACCGGGGAGCTGTTTTTT	CATSSSANTGELFF
NA	TRBV7-9	TRBD2	TRBJ2-3	TGTGCCAGCAGCGCCCCTAGCGGGAGCAAAGAGAGCGCAGATACGCAGTATTTT	CASSAPSGSKESADTQYF
NA	TRBV6-5	NA	TRBJ1-2	TGTGCCAGCAGTTACATCGAAGGGCCCCACTATGGCTACACCTTC	CASSYIEGPHYGYTF
NA	TRBV5-6	NA	TRBJ2-1	TGTGCCAGCAGCTTGGATGGATTACTGAGGTACAATGAGCAGTTCTTC	CASSLDGLLRYNEQFF
NA	TRBV3-1/TRBV3-2	TRBD2	TRBJ2-3	TGTGCCAGCAGCCAGGGGACTAGCGGGCCATTTGTGACGCAGTATTTT	CASSQGTSGPFVTQYF
NA	TRBV9	TRBD2	TRBJ2-3	TGTGCCAGCAGCCCCTATCTCTTGGCTAGCGGGGGGAGGGTAGATACGCAGTATTTT	CASSPYLLASGGRVDTQYF
NA	TRBV5-5	NA	TRBJ1-5	TGTGCCAGCAGCTTGAGTGGGGTCAATCAGCCCCAGCATTTT	CASSLSGVNQPQHF
NA	TRBV11-3	TRBD1	TRBJ2-2	TGTGCCAGCAGCTTCAGGGGGTACTTGGGCACCGGGGAACTGTTTTTT	CASSFRGYLGTGELFF
NA	TRBV6-5	TRBD1	TRBJ1-4	TGTGCCAGCACTTACAGGGGACTTAATGAAAAACTGTTTTTT	CASTYRGLNEKLFF
once	TRBV29-1	NA	TRBJ2-1	TGCAGCGTTGGACGGGTTCCGAGCTCCTACAATGAGCAGTTCTTC	CSVGRVPSSYNEQFF
NA	TRBV7-9	NA	TRBJ2-3	TGTGCCAGCAGCCCCACTGGTCCAGATACGCAGTATTTT	CASSPTGPDTQYF
NA	TRBV30	TRBD1	TRBJ1-5	TGTGCCTGGACAGGGGGTCCGGGTCAGCCCCAGCATTTT	CAWTGGPGQPQHF
once	TRBV5-8	TRBD2	TRBJ2-2	TGTGCCAGCAGCTTGGGGCGCATAGCGGGGGGGCCAAGCACCGGGGAGCTGTTTTTT	CASSLGRIAGGPSTGELFF
NA	TRBV11-2	NA	TRBJ2-1	TGTGCCAGCAGCTCGGGGGGCGGGGGCGAGCAGTTCTTC	CASSSGGGGEQFF
few	TRBV7-9	TRBD1	TRBJ1-6	TGTGCCAGCAGCTTAGGACAGGGGTTTTATAATTCACCCCTCCACTTT	CASSLGQGFYNSPLHF
NA	TRBV7-3	NA	TRBJ2-5	TGTGCCAGCAGCTTAACCCCCGCGGAGACCCAGTACTTC	CASSLTPAETQYF
NA	TRBV18	NA	TRBJ1-2	TGTGCCAGCTCAAAAGACTCTAACTATGGCTACACCTTC	CASSKDSNYGYTF
NA	TRBV6-1	NA	TRBJ2-4	TGTGCCAGCAGTGAAGGGGGGTGGGGACTAGCCAAAAACATTCAGTACTTC	CASSEGGWGLAKNIQYF
NA	TRBV19	NA	TRBJ1-6	TGTGCCAGTAGTTCTCTCCAGGGATACAATTCACCCCTCCACTTT	CASSSLQGYNSPLHF
NA	TRBV2	NA	TRBJ1-1	TGTGCCAGCAGTGGTGGACCACCCAACACTGAAGCTTTCTTT	CASSGGPPNTEAFF